The clone carrying this TCR beta chain occurred many times. Its antigen remains unidentified. These data originate in a study of T cells in Graves' hyperthyroidism and ophthalmopathy. Whole-study results and caveats: Progression to ophthalmopathy was predicted a median of roughly 6.8 months early.

The CDR3 length is 16 residues. From germline, CDR1 is MNHNS and CDR2 SASEGT. V was clipped by 5 bases and J by 4 bases; unmatched bases: 6. Absent ophthalmopathy progression within 18 months defined stable Graves' hyperthyroidism. RNA transcripts provided the source from which TCR beta CDR3 regions were amplified. In the first-round RT-PCR of the TCR CDR3, the HTBI primer set was used. TCRdb used MiXCR to reprocess the multiplex PCR reads, holding one entry per CDR3 protein. Of around 690,000 distinct CDR3 sequences listed, approximately 15% are singletons. The chain couples TRBV6-1 to TRBJ2-3, with 13 bases that match TRBD2. The receptor's source is a man aged 45-65 years with Graves' hyperthyroidism. The material sequenced was blood. The CDR3 loop is CASSLRTSGRSDTQYF. The CDR3 DNA sequence: TGTGCCAGCAGTCTACGGACTAGCGGGAGATCAGATACGCAGTATTTT.